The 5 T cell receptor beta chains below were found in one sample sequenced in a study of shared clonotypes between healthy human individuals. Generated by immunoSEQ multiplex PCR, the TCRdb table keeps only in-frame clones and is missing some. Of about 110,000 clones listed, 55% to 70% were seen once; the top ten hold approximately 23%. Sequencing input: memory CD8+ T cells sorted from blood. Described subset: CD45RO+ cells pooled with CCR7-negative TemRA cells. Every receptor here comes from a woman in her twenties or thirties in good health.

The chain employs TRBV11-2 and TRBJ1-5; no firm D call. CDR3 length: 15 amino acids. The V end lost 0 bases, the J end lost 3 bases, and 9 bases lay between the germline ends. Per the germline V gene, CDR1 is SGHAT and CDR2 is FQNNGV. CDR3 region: CASSLDSTPNQPQHF. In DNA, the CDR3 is TGTGCCAGCAGCTTAGATAGCACTCCCAATCAGCCCCAGCATTTT.

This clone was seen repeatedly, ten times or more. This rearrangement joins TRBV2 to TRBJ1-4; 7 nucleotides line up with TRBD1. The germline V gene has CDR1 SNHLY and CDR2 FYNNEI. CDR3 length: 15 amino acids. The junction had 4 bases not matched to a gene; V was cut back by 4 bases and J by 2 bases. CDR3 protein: CASSVPGQTNEKLFF. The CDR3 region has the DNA TGTGCCAGCAGTGTCCCGGGACAGACTAATGAAAAACTGTTTTTT.

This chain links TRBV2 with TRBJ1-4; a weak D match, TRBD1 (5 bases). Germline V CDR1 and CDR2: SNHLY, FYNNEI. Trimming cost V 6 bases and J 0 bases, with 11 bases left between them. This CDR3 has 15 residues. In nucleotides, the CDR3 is TGTGCCAGCAGCGGGACGACAGCAACTAATGAAAAACTGTTTTTT. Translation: CASSGTTATNEKLFF.

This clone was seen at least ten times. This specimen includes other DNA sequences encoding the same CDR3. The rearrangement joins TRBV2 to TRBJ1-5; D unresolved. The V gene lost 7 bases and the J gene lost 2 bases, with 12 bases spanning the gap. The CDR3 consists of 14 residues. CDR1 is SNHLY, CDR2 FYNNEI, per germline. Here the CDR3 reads CASTEGWGNQPQHF. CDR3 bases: TGTGCCAGCACTGAGGGCTGGGGCAATCAGCCCCAGCATTTT.

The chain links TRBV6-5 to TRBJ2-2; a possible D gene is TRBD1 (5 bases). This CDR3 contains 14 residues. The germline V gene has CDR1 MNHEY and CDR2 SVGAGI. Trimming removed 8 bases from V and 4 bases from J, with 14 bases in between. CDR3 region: CASRAGLTTGELFF. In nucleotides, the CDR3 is TGTGCCAGCCGGGCAGGGCTGACCACCGGGGAGCTGTTTTTT.